One and the same sample provided the 7 T cell receptor beta chains below, sequenced in a study of blood T cell repertoires in COVID-19 (TCRdb year 2020). The library relied on the immunoSEQ multiplex PCR assay. TCRdb limited this immuneACCESS table to in-frame rearrangements with V and J called. A share of clones is missing; checked studies link under half to unresolved V genes, and the rest is unexplained. The sample table shows 150,000 or so clones, and about 80% are seen once. 4% of the sample comes from the top ten. The sample was peripheral blood. Receptors originate from a woman aged 60 to 75 with acute or convalescent COVID-19.

The chain has TRBV28 and TRBJ1-2; possibly TRBD1 for D (6 bases). Trimming stripped 2 bases from V and 4 bases from J, with 14 bases between. CDR3 length: 15 amino acids. Germline loops: CDR1 MDHEN, CDR2 SYDVKM. CDR3 in amino acids: CASSLGGARSYGYTF. In nucleotides, the CDR3 is TGTGCCAGCAGTTTAGGGGGGGCGCGCAGCTATGGCTACACCTTC.

The V call is TRBV6-2 or TRBV6-3, the J call TRBJ2-7, with D possibly matching TRBD2 (6 bases). Germline V gene data show CDR1 as MNHEY and CDR2 as SVGEGT. Trimming pared 2 bases from V and 5 bases from J, leaving 19 bases between. This CDR3 contains 16 residues. The CDR3 DNA is TGTGCCAGCAGTTACGACCGGGTCGGGAGTGTGAACGAGCAGTACTTC. Translating gives CASSYDRVGSVNEQYF.

This clone was observed a handful of times. The chain links TRBV30 to TRBJ2-2; D possibly corresponds to TRBD1 (6 bases). Germline-derived CDR1 and CDR2 are GTSNPN and SVGIG (reference sequence). This CDR3 comprises 15 residues. With 3 bases removed from V and 5 bases from J, the gap between germline ends came to 16 bases. The CDR3: CAWRGPGTGTGELFF. Written as DNA, the CDR3 is TGTGCCTGGAGGGGCCCGGGAACAGGGACCGGGGAGCTGTTTTTT.

The rearrangement links TRBV7-9 to TRBJ1-2, with a weak D call TRBD1 (5 bases). Germline V lookup: CDR1 SEHNR, CDR2 FQNEAQ (reference sequence). V shed 1 base and J shed 4 bases, with 7 bases lying between them. The CDR3 spans 13 residues. Here the CDR3 DNA reads TGTGCCAGCAGCTTAGGCGGGGGCTATGGCTACACCTTC. This encodes CASSLGGGYGYTF. Supplemented by reference TRBV7-9 and TRBJ1-2, the full variable domain reads DTGVSQNPRHKITKRGQNVTFRCDPISEHNRLYWYRQTLGQGPEFLTYFQNEAQLEKSRLLSDRFSAERPKGSFSTLEIQRTEQGDSAMYLCASSLGGGYGYTFGSGTRLTVV.

V and J are TRBV7-9 and TRBJ2-7; tentative D call: TRBD1 (6 bases). Per the germline V gene, CDR1 is SEHNR and CDR2 is FQNEAQ (reference sequence). Between the trimmed V and J ends, which lost 5 bases and 3 bases, there was a span of 14 bases. CDR3 length: 14 residues. The CDR3 loop is CASSPRTESYEQYF. The CDR3 coding sequence is TGTGCCAGCAGCCCCCGGACAGAAAGCTACGAGCAGTACTTC.

The genes are TRBV4-1 and TRBJ2-2, with D possibly TRBD2 on 5 matching bases. V was cut by 7 bases and J by 5 bases, with 17 bases left in between. CDR3 length equals 15 residues. In germline, CDR1 is MGHRA, CDR2 YSYEKL. The CDR3, as DNA: TGCGCCAGCACCCCGGAGGCTAGCTGGACCGGGGAGCTGTTTTTT. It translates to CASTPEASWTGELFF.

The chain is built from TRBV7-9 and TRBJ1-1; TRBD1 might be the D (5 bases). V shed 5 bases and J shed 8 bases, with 12 bases lying between them. Germline CDR1 reads SEHNR; CDR2 reads FQNEAQ (reference sequence). The CDR3 is 12 amino acids. As DNA, the CDR3 is TGTGCCAGCAGCCCGGACATAGGGGAAGCTTTCTTT. This translates into CASSPDIGEAFF.